Here is one T cell receptor beta chain with its context. Only a few counts were recorded for this clonotype. No antigen is known for it. Per-nucleotide qualities are absent, and no much larger clonotype sits a single base away. Libraries were prepared through 5' RACE. Sequencing relied on an Illumina HiSeq 2000. A universal primer binding site was added through template switching, and the final cDNA carried a unique molecular identifier so that TCR cDNA molecules could be counted accurately. Specific primers in the conserved constant-segment region were used to synthesize first-strand cDNA for the TCR alpha and beta chains. To control for contamination, every cDNA library carried two barcodes: a SMART-Mk sample barcode plus Illumina barcodes. TruSeq adapter sequences, together with Illumina sample barcodes, were added in two successive PCR steps. The TCR alpha and beta cDNA libraries were sequenced on the Illumina HiSeq platform using custom primers. On the authors' methods: MiGEC was used to process raw reads and extract unique molecular identifiers, and MiXCR was used to find CDR3 positions. Recombination models were inferred per individual with the repgenHMM and IGoR tools using an EM algorithm. The tcR package in R was used for shared clonotype analysis, with sharing normalized by the product of cloneset sizes. To study raw recombination free of thymic and clonal selection effects, out-of-frame nonproductive sequences were analyzed. TCRdb reran the public reads through fastp at Q25 and MiXCR, keeping productive beta chains. All rows with the same CDR3 protein become a single entry with the most common DNA and genes. The V and J calls were not made by the authors but by TCRdb's processing. In all, the sample holds 450,000 or so distinct CDR3 sequences, and 14% of those were seen once. 0.4% to 0.55% of the sample is taken by the ten largest.

Every donor was a healthy Caucasian. Three pairs of female monozygotic twins, all aged 18 to 29 years, were included in the twin cohort. Positive isolation kits from Invitrogen were used to isolate the CD4+ and CD8+ T cell populations. This entry belongs to a study of identical twins (dated by TCRdb to about 2016). As for the study more broadly: TCR alpha and beta repertoires from monozygotic twins, unrelated adults of various ages and cord blood were deep-sequenced to test whether fetal clonotypes persist. Replicate twin experiments were performed at different times using different library preparation protocols to rule out contamination.

Overall study results and their limits: Recombination models systematically underestimated out-of-frame TCR alpha sharing in monozygotic twins but agreed with sharing between unrelated individuals. Because the same donors could not be followed over many years, conclusions were based on cross-sectional statistical analysis. Invariant T cells such as MAIT and iNKT could partly confound zero-insertion analyses, though diverse VJ usage argued against this for most clonotypes. A weaker excess of twin sharing was found in beta out-of-frame sequences because the signal-to-noise ratio was lowered by fewer shared sequences. Compared with coincidental sharing between unrelated individuals, out-of-frame TCR alpha sequences shared between twins showed an excess of sequences with low generation probability. Abundant cord blood beta clonotypes carried fewer insertions; young adult naive repertoires showed a weaker similar trend, while memory repertoires showed none.

CDR1 and CDR2 are read off the germline V gene (reference sequence) as DFQATT and SNEGSKA. The CDR3, from cysteine to phenylalanine, totals 12 residues. Only the CDR3 DNA stays, 36 bases, in frame from base 1. Clipping removes 5 bases from V and 3 bases from J, with 4 as the unmatched junction base count. These data are also associated with another study on yellow fever vaccine responses in identical twins. As that second study puts it: The T cell response to vaccination in identical twins was reported by the authors to appear partly convergent and partly personalized. In identical twins, the study followed T cell clones that responded to the vaccine with precision.

This TCR was recovered from a woman under 30 in good health. Sequencing input: CD4+ T cells sorted from blood. The chain is made from TRBV20-1 and TRBJ2-7, and TRBD2 matches 7 of the central bases. The nucleotides read TGCAGTGCTGCGGCTAGCGGCTACGAGCAGTACTTC. This translates into CSAAASGYEQYF.